These 9 T cell receptor beta chains were all obtained from the same sample, sequenced in a study of blood T cells in healthy people across ages. Through a sample-barcoded 5' primer and a J-beta primer mix, a second PCR was run for roughly 6 to 12 cycles. TCRdb re-analysed the 5' RACE reads in MiXCR, keeping a single row per CDR3 protein. Of 1.5 million to 2 million distinct CDR3 sequences listed, about 50% are singletons. The sequenced material came from blood. These receptor sequences come from a woman aged 35 to 49 in good health.

The genes are TRBV4-3 and TRBJ2-7; 8 bases are shared with TRBD2. CDR1 and CDR2 (germline): LGHNA, YSLEER. V gave up 1 base and J gave up 7 bases; unmatched junction bases: 18. The CDR3 extends over 18 amino acids. The CDR3 DNA sequence: TGCGCCAGCAGCCAAGCCTCGTTTGTCGGGGGGGCCAGGGATGAGCAGTACTTC. Amino acids: CASSQASFVGGARDEQYF.

J is TRBJ2-7 and V is TRBV12-3 or TRBV12-4; perhaps TRBD2 as D (7 bases). The CDR3 has 18 residues. V lost 0 bases to trimming and J lost 4 bases, with 22 bases between them. The CDR3 nucleotides read TGTGCCAGCAGTTTAGCGGGGGGGTTCAGGGGAGGTTTTTACGAGCAGTACTTC. Its protein product is CASSLAGGFRGGFYEQYF.

The chain combines TRBV20-1 with TRBJ2-1; D remains ambiguous. Trimming pared 0 bases from V and 3 bases from J, leaving 6 bases between. The V gene's germline CDR1 is DFQATT and CDR2 SNEGSKA (reference sequence). The CDR3 spans 13 residues. The CDR3 is CSARDGNYNEQFF. DNA for the CDR3: TGCAGTGCTAGAGACGGCAACTACAATGAGCAGTTCTTC.

V is TRBV27 and J is TRBJ1-2, with D possibly matching TRBD1 (5 bases). Germline CDR1 and CDR2: MNHEY and SMNVEV (reference sequence). V lost 6 bases, J lost 8 bases, and 16 bases lay in between. This CDR3 is 13 amino acids long. In DNA form, the CDR3 reads TGTGCCAGCAGGGCCCAGGGAGAGTACGGCTACACCTTC. This codes for CASRAQGEYGYTF.

This clonotype has only a few counts. This sequence joins TRBV16 and TRBJ2-7; possibly TRBD2 for D (6 bases). Trimming took 4 bases from V and 3 from J, leaving 22 bases between them. Germline V gene data show CDR1 as KGHSY and CDR2 as FQNENV. This CDR3 has 17 amino acids. The DNA of the CDR3 is TGTGCCAGCAGCCCACTAGGAGGGTGGTACCAAGACTACGAGCAGTACTTC. Its protein is CASSPLGGWYQDYEQYF.

The rearrangement joins TRBV24-1 to TRBJ2-1, with 9 bases aligning to TRBD2. Germline assignment: CDR1 KGHDR and CDR2 SFDVKD. The V gene end was trimmed by 7 bases and the J gene end by 5 bases; junction bases not matched to a gene: 5. The CDR3 is 14 amino acids. The CDR3 here is CATRAGGRDNEQFF. The DNA for the CDR3 is TGTGCCACCAGAGCGGGGGGCCGTGACAATGAGCAGTTCTTC.

The V and J genes are TRBV5-4 and TRBJ2-3; D is possibly TRBD1 (6 bases). This CDR3 contains 17 residues. Germline loops: CDR1 SGHNT, CDR2 YYREEE (reference sequence). Trimming pared 0 bases from V and 1 base from J, leaving 15 bases between. The CDR3 reads CASSLASVEGGTDTQYF. CDR3 DNA sequence: TGTGCCAGCAGCTTGGCGTCGGTAGAGGGGGGCACAGATACGCAGTATTTT. The full variable domain, completed using reference TRBV5-4 and TRBJ2-3, is ETGVTQSPTHLIKTRGQQVTLRCSSQSGHNTVSWYQQALGQGPQFIFQYYREEENGRGNFPPRFSGLQFPNYSSELNVNALELDDSALYLCASSLASVEGGTDTQYFGPGTRLTVL.

This clonotype was seen a handful of times. The V and J genes are TRBV6-2 or TRBV6-3 and TRBJ2-1, with TRBD1 matching 9 bases. The ends lost 7 bases at V and 1 base at J; junction bases unmatched: 14. The CDR3 has 18 amino acids. CDR1 and CDR2 from the germline V gene are MNHEY and SVGEGT. The CDR3 reads CASNYRDREDHSYNEQFF. DNA for the CDR3: TGTGCCAGCAACTACCGGGACAGGGAAGATCATTCCTACAATGAGCAGTTCTTC.

This sequence joins TRBV20-1 and TRBJ2-1; no clear D gene. V dropped 0 bases and J dropped 0 bases, with 9 bases sitting between them. CDR3 length: 15 residues. The germline CDR1 and CDR2 sequences are DFQATT and SNEGSKA (reference sequence). The CDR3 DNA reads TGCAGTGCTAGAGAGGGCAGGAGCTCCTACAATGAGCAGTTCTTC. Residues: CSAREGRSSYNEQFF.